This TCR beta chain was captured in a study of post-analysis software for immune sequencing data. Findings and caveats of the study: TRBV5-6, TRBV5-1 and TRBV20-1 were among a handful of TRBV segments more frequent in patients than controls. Diversity measured as normalized Chao1 was significantly lower in multiple sclerosis patients than in controls. Under the F measure, samples that were prepared in one batch clustered strongly together.

For this clonotype: Its antigen remains unknown.

Libraries were made from TCR beta cDNA, and they carried unique molecular identifiers. Each CDR3 protein is one row after TCRdb ran MiXCR on the PCR reads. There are 740,000 or so distinct CDR3 sequences in the sample; roughly 58% occur only once, and around 4.5% lies in the top ten. The V end lost 6 bases, the J end lost 4 bases, and 11 bases lay between the germline ends. This CDR3 is 13 amino acids long. The source is a girl aged 5 to 17 with multiple sclerosis. Sequenced sample: blood. The chain uses TRBV12-3 or TRBV12-4 and TRBJ2-3, with a possible D match to TRBD1 (6 bases). The CDR3 bases are TGTGCCAGCAGCTTCTGGACAGCAGATACGCAGTATTTT. Translation: CASSFWTADTQYF.